What follows describes a single T cell receptor beta chain. In its sample, this clone was seen a few times. Its antigen is not yet known. Per-nucleotide qualities are absent, and no much larger clonotype sits a single base away. The immunoSEQ Assay, a bias-controlled multiplex PCR, was used to amplify TCRbeta CDR3 regions from genomic DNA. The authors processed their data as follows. The number of nucleated cells in each sample was estimated by amplification of reference gene primers within the assay. Sequence reads were collapsed and filtered to measure the absolute abundance of every unique TCRbeta CDR3 rearrangement. Productive Simpson clonality was computed per sample as the square root of Simpson's diversity index over productive rearrangements. TCRdb mirrors the immuneACCESS table, restricted to in-frame sequences. Some clones are absent from its copies; in checked studies, under half trace to an unresolved V gene, and the reason for the others is unknown. V, J and clone size are those of that table, while D and trimming were read from the DNA. The sample table holds about 260,000 clones, of which 86% were seen once. Under 2.5% of the sample is held by the ten biggest clonotypes.

These data come from a study of blood T cell repertoires in COVID-19 (TCRdb year 2020). Describing the broader study: Samples from collaborators originated in the United States, Italy and Spain and spanned both the acute and convalescent phases of COVID-19. The material from the prospective study consisted of cDNA or gDNA derived from T cells, B-cell-depleted T cells, or PBMCs. The dataset comprised deeply sampled blood TCRbeta repertoires from subjects exposed to, actively infected with, or recovered from COVID-19. The repertoires were released in a freely available public database meant as a resource for research on the immune response to SARS-CoV-2. The samples were drawn from the first 160 participants of the ongoing ImmuneRACE study and from 1,254 subjects provided by 6 global collaborators. Nearly every sample came with metadata listing a de-identified subject ID, COVID-19 status, age in years and sex. Where available, HLA class I and class II types were obtained from metadata supplied by the sample provider rather than from assay-based typing.

Points the paper makes about the study in general: The amount of clinical and demographic metadata varied by source and participant and was provided uncurated.

Each collaborating institution followed its own protocols to collect whole blood in K2EDTA tubes. Collaborator samples were shipped for TCRbeta analysis as frozen whole blood, isolated PBMCs, or DNA extracted from either sample type. CDR1 and CDR2 are drawn from the germline V gene: MNHEY, SVGAGI. The CDR3, from cysteine to phenylalanine, totals 13 residues. The DNA shown is the 39-base CDR3, in frame from base 1. V and J are trimmed by 6 bases and 8 bases, and the gene matches miss 8 bases of the junction. Recombination linked TRBV6-5 to TRBJ1-1; the junction holds 8 bases that match TRBD1. This TCR was sampled from a man aged 30-40 years with active or convalescent COVID-19. Sequencing was carried out using peripheral blood. The sequenced DNA: TGTGCCAGCAGGCCGACAGGGGCCGGGGAAGCTTTCTTT. It is translated as CASRPTGAGEAFF.